The 26 T cell receptor beta chains presented below share a single source sample, sequenced in a study of CXCR3-negative and CXCR3-positive naive CD8 T cells. Whole-study findings and limits: In CXCR3-positive naive cells, the TRB CDR3s were more hydrophobic than in CXCR3-negative naive cells.

No antigen has been assigned to these receptors. UMI-labeled 5' RACE yielded the TRB cDNA libraries. TCRdb processed the 5' RACE reads again and assigns one entry to each CDR3 protein, with no DNA. This listing includes about 120,000 distinct CDR3 sequences. Sequenced material: naive CXCR3+ CD8+ T cells from blood. Subset given: CD45RO-CCR7+CD27+CD95- naive CD8+ T cells expressing CXCR3 (TNR3+). The receptors come from a human donor in good health. Some clones in this sample may be carry-over from other donors' samples.

CDR3 sequence reads: CARSLTPPSEQYF. The chain carries TRBV7-6 and TRBJ2-7; the TCRdb call, TRBD2, lacks DNA for checking. There are 13 residues in the CDR3. The germline gives CDR1 SGHVS, CDR2 FNYEAQ.

The rearrangement joins TRBV9 to TRBJ2-1; TCRdb outputs TRBD2, but without DNA this stays unchecked. In germline, CDR1 is SGDLS, CDR2 YYNGEE. The CDR3 is 16 amino acids. The CDR3 is CASSPGEGNTYNEQFF. The complete variable domain, with remaining parts taken from reference TRBV9 and TRBJ2-1, reads DSGVTQTPKHLITATGQRVTLRCSPRSGDLSVYWYQQSLDQGLQFLIQYYNGEERAKGNILERFSAQQFPDLHSELNLSSLELGDSALYFCASSPGEGNTYNEQFFGPGTRLTVL.

The chain couples TRBV28 to TRBJ2-2; TCRdb's assignment of TRBD1 cannot be checked, as there is no DNA. The CDR3 sequence is 17 residues long. Germline CDR1 and CDR2: MDHEN and SYDVKM. The CDR3 protein is CASSSTSGQNTAGELFF. Full variable domain (outside the CDR3, taken from reference TRBV28 and TRBJ2-2): DVKVTQSSRYLVKRTGEKVFLECVQDMDHENMFWYRQDPGLGLRLIYFSYDVKMKEKGDIPEGYSVSREKKERFSLILESASTNQTSMYLCASSSTSGQNTAGELFFGEGSRLTVL.

The rearrangement joins TRBV2 to TRBJ2-7; with no DNA, the TCRdb D assignment of TRBD1 cannot be verified. CDR3 length: 14 residues. Germline CDR1 and CDR2: SNHLY and FYNNEI. CDR3 amino acids: CASTMTGIIDEQYF.

The chain joins TRBV3-1 to TRBJ2-1; checking the TCRdb D call of TRBD2 is not possible without DNA. Germline loops: CDR1 LGHDT, CDR2 YNNKEL (reference sequence). The CDR3 sequence is 16 residues long. The CDR3 region is CASSQDRASGYNEQFF.

The chain joins TRBV4-3 to TRBJ1-6. Germline CDR1 and CDR2: LGHNA and YSLEER. The CDR3 is made up of 16 amino acids. The CDR3 region is CASSQDWAGIGSPLHF.

The genes are TRBV20-1 and TRBJ2-7. The CDR3 is made up of 13 amino acids. CDR1 is DFQATT, CDR2 SNEGSKA, per germline (reference sequence). CDR3 in amino acids: CSARDWAAYEQYF.

The chain recombines TRBV7-9 with TRBJ2-7. The CDR3 runs to 16 residues. Per germline, CDR1 SEHNR and CDR2 FQNEAQ (reference sequence). The chain's CDR3 is CASSLARVTAAYEQYF.

The genes are TRBV23-1 and TRBJ2-6; checking the TCRdb D call of TRBD1 is not possible without DNA. TRBV23-1 is an open reading frame whose function is uncertain. CDR3 length equals 18 residues. CDR3 sequence reads: CASSQSCRQFSGANVLTF.

The rearrangement links TRBV29-1 to TRBJ2-7; TCRdb's D gene call, TRBD1, goes unchecked for lack of DNA. The CDR3 sequence is 14 residues long. CDR1 is SQVTM, CDR2 ANQGSEA, per germline. CDR3 loop: CSVEPGQSSYEQYF.

This sequence joins TRBV5-1 and TRBJ1-5. CDR1 is SGHRS, CDR2 YFSETQ, per germline. The CDR3 consists of 13 residues. The CDR3 protein is CASSLASNQPQHF.

The chain is built from TRBV9 and TRBJ2-2; no DNA is available, so the TRBD2 call from TCRdb remains unchecked. The CDR3 contains 14 residues. The germline V gene has CDR1 SGDLS and CDR2 YYNGEE. This chain's CDR3 is CASSGVGDTGELFF.

The gene calls are TRBV7-8 and TRBJ1-4; absent DNA, TCRdb's TRBD1 call cannot be checked. CDR3 length: 15 residues. The germline V gene encodes CDR1 SGHVS and CDR2 FQNEAQ. The CDR3 sequence: CASSLAAGVDEKLFF.

This chain uses TRBV7-8 with TRBJ2-2. The germline V gene has CDR1 SGHVS and CDR2 FQNEAQ. This CDR3 spans 12 amino acids. CDR3 residues: CASSLVPGKLFF.

This chain connects TRBV15 to TRBJ2-7; the TRBD2 assignment by TCRdb is unverifiable without DNA. Germline CDR1 LNHNV, CDR2 YYDKDF (reference sequence). The CDR3 loop spans 15 amino acids. This CDR3 reads CATSRASGNWYEQYF.

The chain recombines TRBV7-9 with TRBJ1-2; the TCRdb D gene call, TRBD1, has no DNA to confirm it. The CDR3 has 12 amino acids. The germline gives CDR1 SEHNR, CDR2 FQNEAQ (reference sequence). CDR3: CASSQTGNGYTF.

The chain employs TRBV13 and TRBJ2-5; as DNA is missing, the TRBD2 call by TCRdb cannot be tested. Germline assignment: CDR1 PRHDT and CDR2 FYEKMQ (reference sequence). The CDR3 is 14 residues long. CDR3 sequence reads: CASSAGVRQETQYF.

V usage is TRBV4-1 and J usage is TRBJ2-7. This CDR3 contains 15 residues. CDR1 is MGHRA, CDR2 YSYEKL, per germline. The CDR3 loop reads CASSQEAHGAYEQYF.

V gene TRBV2 combines with J gene TRBJ1-1. This CDR3 contains 13 residues. From germline, CDR1 is SNHLY and CDR2 FYNNEI. The CDR3 loop reads CASSEESLAEAFF.

This chain links TRBV28 with TRBJ2-7. Germline values: CDR1 MDHEN, CDR2 SYDVKM. CDR3 length: 13 amino acids. The CDR3 protein is CASSDVGVNEQYF.

The chain links TRBV12-3 or TRBV12-4 to TRBJ2-3; TCRdb names TRBD1, which stays unverified in the absence of DNA. The CDR3 contains 12 residues. The CDR3 is CASSFPRGAQYF.

The V call is TRBV7-9, the J call TRBJ2-7. Per the germline V gene, CDR1 is SEHNR and CDR2 is FQNEAQ (reference sequence). The CDR3 has 11 amino acids. The CDR3 sequence is CASSVGGEQYF.

The rearrangement links TRBV7-9 to TRBJ1-2; lacking DNA, the TRBD1 call made by TCRdb goes unchecked. This CDR3 has 13 residues. Germline V gene sequence: CDR1 SEHNR, CDR2 FQNEAQ (reference sequence). The CDR3 sequence: CASRQGEFDGYTF.

V usage is TRBV7-2 and J usage is TRBJ2-1; no DNA is available, so the TRBD2 call from TCRdb remains unchecked. The V gene's germline CDR1 is SGHTA and CDR2 FQGNSA. The CDR3 is 20 residues long. Here the CDR3 reads CASSRPPGLAGAHQSNEQFF.

The chain uses TRBV19 and TRBJ2-5. The CDR3 extends over 13 amino acids. Germline V gene lookup returns CDR1 LNHDA and CDR2 SQIVND (reference sequence). The CDR3: CASSINERETQYF.

This chain joins TRBV12-3 or TRBV12-4 and TRBJ2-5; TCRdb lists TRBD1, though no DNA is available to test this call. The CDR3 is 14 amino acids. This CDR3 is CASRLAGGRETQYF.